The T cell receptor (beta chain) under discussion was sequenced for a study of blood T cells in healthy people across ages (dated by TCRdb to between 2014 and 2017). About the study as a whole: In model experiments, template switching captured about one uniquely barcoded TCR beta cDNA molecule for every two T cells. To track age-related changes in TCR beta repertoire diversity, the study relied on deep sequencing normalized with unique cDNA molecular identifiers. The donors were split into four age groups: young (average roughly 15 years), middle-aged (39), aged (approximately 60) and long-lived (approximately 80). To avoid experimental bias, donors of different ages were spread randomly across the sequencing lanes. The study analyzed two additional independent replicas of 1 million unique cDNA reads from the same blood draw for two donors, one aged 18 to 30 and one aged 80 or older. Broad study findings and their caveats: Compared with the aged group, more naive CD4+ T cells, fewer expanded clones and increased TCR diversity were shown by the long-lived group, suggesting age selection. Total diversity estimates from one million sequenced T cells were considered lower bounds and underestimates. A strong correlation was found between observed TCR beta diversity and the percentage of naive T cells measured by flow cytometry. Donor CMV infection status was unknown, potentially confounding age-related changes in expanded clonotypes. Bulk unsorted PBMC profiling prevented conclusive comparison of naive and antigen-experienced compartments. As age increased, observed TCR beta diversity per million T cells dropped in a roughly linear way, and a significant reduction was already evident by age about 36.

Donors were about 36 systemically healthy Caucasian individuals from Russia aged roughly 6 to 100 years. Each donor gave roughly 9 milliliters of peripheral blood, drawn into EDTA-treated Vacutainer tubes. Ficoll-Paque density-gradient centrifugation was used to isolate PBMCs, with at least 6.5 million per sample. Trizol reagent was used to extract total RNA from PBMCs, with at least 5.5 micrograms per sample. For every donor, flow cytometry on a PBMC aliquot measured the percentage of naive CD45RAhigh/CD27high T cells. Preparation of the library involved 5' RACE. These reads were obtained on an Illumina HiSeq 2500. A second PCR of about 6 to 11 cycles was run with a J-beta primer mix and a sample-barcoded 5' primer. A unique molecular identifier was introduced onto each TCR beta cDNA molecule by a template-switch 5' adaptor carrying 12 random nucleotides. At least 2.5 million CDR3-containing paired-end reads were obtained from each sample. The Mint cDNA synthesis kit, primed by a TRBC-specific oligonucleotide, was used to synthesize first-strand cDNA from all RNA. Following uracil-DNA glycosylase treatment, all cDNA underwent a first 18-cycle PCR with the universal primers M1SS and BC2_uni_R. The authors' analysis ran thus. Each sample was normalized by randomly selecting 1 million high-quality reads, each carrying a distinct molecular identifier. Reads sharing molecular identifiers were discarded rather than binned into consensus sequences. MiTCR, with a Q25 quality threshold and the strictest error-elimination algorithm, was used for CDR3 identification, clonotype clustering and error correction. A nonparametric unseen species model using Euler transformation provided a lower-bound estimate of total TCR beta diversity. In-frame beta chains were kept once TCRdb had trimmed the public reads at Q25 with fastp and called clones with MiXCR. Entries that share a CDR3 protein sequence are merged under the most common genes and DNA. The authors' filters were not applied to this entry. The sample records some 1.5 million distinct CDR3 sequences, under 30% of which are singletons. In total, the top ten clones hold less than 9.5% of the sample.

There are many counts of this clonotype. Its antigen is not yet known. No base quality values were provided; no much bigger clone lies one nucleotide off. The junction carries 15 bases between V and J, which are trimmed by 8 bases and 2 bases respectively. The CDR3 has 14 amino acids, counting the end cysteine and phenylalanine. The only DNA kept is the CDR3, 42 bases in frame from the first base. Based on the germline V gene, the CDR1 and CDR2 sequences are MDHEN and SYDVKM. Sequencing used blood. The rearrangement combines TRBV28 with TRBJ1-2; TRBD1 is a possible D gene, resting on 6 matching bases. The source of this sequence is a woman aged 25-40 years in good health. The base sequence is TGTGCCAGCCGCGGGGGGGCTCGCAACTATGGCTACACCTTC. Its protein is CASRGGARNYGYTF.